This T cell receptor (beta chain) was captured by sequencing in a study of CD8 T cells in ankylosing spondylitis. Study-wide results and caveats: What seemed typical of ankylosing spondylitis blood was a TCR beta motif built from several highly homologous variants.

As for this clonotype: The antigen is unknown.

MiXCR, applied by TCRdb to the 5' RACE reads, yields one record per CDR3 protein. This sample yields about 540,000 distinct CDR3 sequences, of which about 12% are seen a single time; 6.8% belongs to the top ten. The V gene's germline CDR1 is SGHRS and CDR2 YFSETQ. The CDR3 is made up of 16 amino acids. V lost 4 bases to trimming and J lost 4 bases, with 20 bases between them. This TCR was sampled from a male donor with ankylosing spondylitis. Sequenced input: blood, either unsorted or a sorted T cell fraction (not recorded which). The J gene is TRBJ1-1, the V gene TRBV5-1; no clear D gene. For the CDR3, the DNA is TGCGCCAGCAGCCTAGGACGGAATACTATGGGCACTGAAGCTTTCTTT. This sequence encodes CASSLGRNTMGTEAFF.